Below, 8 T cell receptor beta chains from the same sample are listed, as sequenced in a study of cytomegalovirus exposure and HLA in healthy donors. Sequencing used immunoSEQ multiplex PCR; TCRdb keeps in-frame clones, though not all of them. The table has over 85,000 clones, more than 70% seen once. Sequences were obtained from PBMCs. All receptors come from a woman aged 18-29 years in good health and CMV-seronegative.

This chain joins TRBV2 and TRBJ2-2; the match to TRBD2 covers 16 bases. V lost 8 bases, J lost 7 bases, and 7 bases stayed unmatched. The CDR3 covers 16 residues. Germline lookup yields CDR1 SNHLY and CDR2 FYNNEI. The CDR3 loop reads CASAGLAGGRSGELFF. CDR3 in DNA: TGTGCCAGCGCGGGACTAGCGGGAGGGCGGAGCGGGGAGCTGTTTTTT.

V and J are TRBV5-1 and TRBJ2-7, with 15 positions matching TRBD2. The J segment lost 2 bases and the V segment lost 4 bases, leaving 4 bases of the junction unmatched. Germline V CDR1 and CDR2: SGHRS, YFSETQ. The CDR3 contains 16 residues. This chain's CDR3 is CASSPRTSGGAYEQYF. DNA for the CDR3: TGCGCCAGCAGCCCCCGGACTAGCGGGGGGGCCTACGAGCAGTACTTC.

This rearrangement joins TRBV19 to TRBJ1-1, with 12 bases that match TRBD1. The germline V gene has CDR1 LNHDA and CDR2 SQIVND (reference sequence). This CDR3 is built from 15 residues. Trimming at V came to 7 bases and at J to 10 bases, leaving 13 bases not matched to a gene. CDR3 DNA sequence: TGTGCCAGTAAGCCACCGGGACAGGGGGCATCGGGAGCTTTCTTT. Translating it yields CASKPPGQGASGAFF.

The chain uses TRBV7-9 and TRBJ2-1, with TRBD2 identical over 8 bases. The germline CDR1 and CDR2 sequences are SEHNR and FQNEAQ (reference sequence). This CDR3 has 15 residues. The V segment lost 5 bases and the J segment 6 bases; nucleotides outside the gene matches: 9. CDR3 bases: TGTGCCAGCAGCCCGACGACTAGCGTATCCAATGAGCAGTTCTTC. It codes for CASSPTTSVSNEQFF.

This clone has only one observation. The CDR3 is CASSPLGNNEQFF. The DNA for the CDR3 is TGTGCCAGCAGCCCACTAGGGAACAATGAGCAGTTCTTC. The chain recombines TRBV14 with TRBJ2-1, with D possibly being TRBD2 (5 bases). CDR1 is SGHDN, CDR2 FVKESK, per germline. V lost 4 bases, J lost 5 bases, and 9 bases lay in between. This CDR3 region has 13 residues.

The J gene is TRBJ1-1, the V gene TRBV29-1; 8 bases line up with TRBD1. The CDR3 runs to 13 residues. The V segment lost 7 bases and the J segment 5 bases; nucleotides outside the gene matches: 9. Per germline, CDR1 SQVTM and CDR2 ANQGSEA. For the CDR3, the DNA is TGCAGCGAGCACCGGACAGGGCAAACTGAAGCTTTCTTT. This translates into CSEHRTGQTEAFF.

CDR3 residues: CASRSDRFSYEQYF. DNA for the CDR3: TGTGCCAGCCGGTCCGACAGGTTCTCCTACGAGCAGTACTTC. The chain joins TRBV7-2 to TRBJ2-7, with D tentatively TRBD1 (6 bases). The CDR3 spans 14 residues. Trimming removed 8 bases at V and 0 bases at J, with 14 bases between. Germline V gene sequence: CDR1 SGHTA, CDR2 FQGNSA.

The V call is TRBV4-1, the J call TRBJ2-2; D not resolved. Germline V gives CDR1 MGHRA, CDR2 YSYEKL. This CDR3 region has 16 residues. V was shortened by 1 base and J by 0 bases, with 9 bases between the two germline ends. The CDR3 bases are TGCGCCAGCAGCCAAGTCAGGCTGACGAACACCGGGGAGCTGTTTTTT. This translates into CASSQVRLTNTGELFF.